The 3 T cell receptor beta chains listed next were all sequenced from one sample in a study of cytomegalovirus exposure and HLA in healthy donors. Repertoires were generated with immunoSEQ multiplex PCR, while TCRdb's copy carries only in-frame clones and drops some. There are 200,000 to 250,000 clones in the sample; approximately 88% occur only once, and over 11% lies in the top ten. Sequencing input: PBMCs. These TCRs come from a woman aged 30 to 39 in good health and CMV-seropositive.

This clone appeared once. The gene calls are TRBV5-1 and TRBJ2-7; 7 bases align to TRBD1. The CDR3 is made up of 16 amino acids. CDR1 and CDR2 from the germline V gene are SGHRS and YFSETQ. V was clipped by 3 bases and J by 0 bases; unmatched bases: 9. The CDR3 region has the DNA TGCGCCAGCAGCTCCCTAGGGGGCGGAAGCTCCTACGAGCAGTACTTC. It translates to CASSSLGGGSSYEQYF.

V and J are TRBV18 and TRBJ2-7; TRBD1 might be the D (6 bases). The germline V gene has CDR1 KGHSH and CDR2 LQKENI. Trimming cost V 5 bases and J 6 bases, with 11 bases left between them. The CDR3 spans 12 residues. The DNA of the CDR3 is TGTGCCAGCTCAGCAACAGGGAGCGAGCAGTACTTC. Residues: CASSATGSEQYF.

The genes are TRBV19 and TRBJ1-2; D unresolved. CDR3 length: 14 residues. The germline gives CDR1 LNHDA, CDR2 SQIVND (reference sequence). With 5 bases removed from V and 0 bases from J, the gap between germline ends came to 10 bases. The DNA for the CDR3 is TGTGCCAGTAGTTACCCAAGAACTAACTATGGCTACACCTTC. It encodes CASSYPRTNYGYTF.